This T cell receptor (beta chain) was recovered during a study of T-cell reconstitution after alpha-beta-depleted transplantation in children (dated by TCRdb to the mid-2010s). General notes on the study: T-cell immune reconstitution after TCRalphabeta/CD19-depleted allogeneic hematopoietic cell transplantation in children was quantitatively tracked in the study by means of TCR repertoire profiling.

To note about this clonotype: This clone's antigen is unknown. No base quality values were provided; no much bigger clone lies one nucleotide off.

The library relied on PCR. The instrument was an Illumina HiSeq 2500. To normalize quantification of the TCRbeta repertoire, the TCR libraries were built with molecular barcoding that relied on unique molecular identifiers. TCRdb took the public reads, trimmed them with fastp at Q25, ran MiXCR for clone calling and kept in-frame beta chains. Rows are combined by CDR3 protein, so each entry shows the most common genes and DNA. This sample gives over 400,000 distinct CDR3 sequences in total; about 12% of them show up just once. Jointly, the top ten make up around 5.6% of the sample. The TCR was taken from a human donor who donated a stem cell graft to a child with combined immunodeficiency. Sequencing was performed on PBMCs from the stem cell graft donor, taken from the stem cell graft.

In nucleotide form, the sequence is TGTGCCAGCAGTTACTCGACAGCTCTGAACACTGAAGCTTTCTTT. Translation gives CASSYSTALNTEAFF. This receptor chain uses TRBV6-5 and TRBJ1-1; perhaps TRBD1 is the D gene, with 5 bases matching. V is pared back by 0 bases and J by 0 bases, with 8 bases lying between the germline termini. The CDR3, from cysteine to phenylalanine, totals 15 residues. The CDR3 DNA has 45 bases and is translated from base 1. Via the germline V gene, CDR1 is MNHEY and CDR2 SVGAGI.